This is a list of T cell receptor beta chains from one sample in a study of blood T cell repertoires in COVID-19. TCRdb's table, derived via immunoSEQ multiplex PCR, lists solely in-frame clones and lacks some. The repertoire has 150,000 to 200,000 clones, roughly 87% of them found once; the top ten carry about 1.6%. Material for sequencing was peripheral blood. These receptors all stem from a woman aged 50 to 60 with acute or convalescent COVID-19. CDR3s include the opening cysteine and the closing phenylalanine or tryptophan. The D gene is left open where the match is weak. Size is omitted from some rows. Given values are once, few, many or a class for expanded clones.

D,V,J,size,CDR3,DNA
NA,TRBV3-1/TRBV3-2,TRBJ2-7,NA,CASSLQGGHFVTYF,TGTGCCAGCAGCCTCCAAGGCGGCCACTTCGTAACGTACTTC
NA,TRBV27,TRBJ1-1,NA,CASSLTGGYQAFF,TGTGCCAGCAGTTTGACCGGAGGTTACCAAGCTTTCTTT
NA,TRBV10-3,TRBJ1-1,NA,CALRTGPGDTEAFF,TGTGCCCTACGGACTGGCCCTGGGGACACTGAAGCTTTCTTT
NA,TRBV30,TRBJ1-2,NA,CALKPTGPGYTF,TGTGCCTTAAAGCCCACAGGGCCTGGCTACACCTTC
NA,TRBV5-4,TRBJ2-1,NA,CASSLAPRNEQFF,TGTGCCAGCAGCTTGGCTCCTAGGAATGAGCAGTTCTTC
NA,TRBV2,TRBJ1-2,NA,CASRGPGASYGYTF,TGTGCCAGCAGGGGCCCAGGGGCCTCTTATGGCTACACCTTC
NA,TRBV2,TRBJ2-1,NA,CAFWLANEQFF,TGTGCCTTTTGGTTAGCCAATGAGCAGTTCTTC
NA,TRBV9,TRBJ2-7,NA,CASSVGPREQYF,TGTGCCAGCAGCGTAGGTCCCAGGGAGCAGTACTTC
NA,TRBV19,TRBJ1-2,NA,CASSIVVGTRGYTF,TGTGCCAGTAGTATTGTTGTGGGGACTAGGGGCTACACCTTC
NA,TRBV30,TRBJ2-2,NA,CAWSGNTGELFF,TGTGCCTGGAGCGGGAACACCGGGGAGCTGTTTTTT
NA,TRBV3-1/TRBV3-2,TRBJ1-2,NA,CASSHGITNGYTF,TGTGCCAGCAGCCACGGGATTACAAATGGCTACACCTTC
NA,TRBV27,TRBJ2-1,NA,CASGRVEQFF,TGTGCCAGCGGCAGGGTTGAGCAGTTCTTC
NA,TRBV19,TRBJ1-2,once,CASSIAGVGDGYTF,TGTGCCAGTAGTATAGCAGGGGTCGGCGATGGCTACACCTTC
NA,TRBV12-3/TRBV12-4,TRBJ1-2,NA,CASSWGMVGYTF,TGTGCCAGCAGTTGGGGCATGGTGGGCTACACCTTC
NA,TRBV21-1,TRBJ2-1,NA,CASSKEAISGNEQFF,TGTGCCAGCAGCAAAGAAGCTATCTCGGGCAATGAGCAGTTCTTC
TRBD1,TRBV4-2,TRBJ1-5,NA,CASSQDPTGGGQPQHF,TGTGCCAGCAGCCAAGATCCGACAGGGGGGGGTCAGCCCCAGCATTTT
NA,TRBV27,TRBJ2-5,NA,CASSFVGQKIGAQYF,TGTGCCAGCAGTTTCGTCGGACAGAAGATCGGGGCCCAGTACTTC
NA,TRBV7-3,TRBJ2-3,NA,CASSLRRDSDTQYF,TGTGCCAGCAGCTTACGTAGGGACTCAGATACGCAGTATTTT
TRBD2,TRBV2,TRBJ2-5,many,CASSEPQGTSGADGQYF,TGTGCCAGCAGTGAGCCCCAGGGGACTAGCGGGGCGGATGGCCAGTACTTC
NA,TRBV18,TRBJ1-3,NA,CASSRRDSRNTIYF,TGTGCCAGCTCACGTCGGGACTCCCGAAACACCATATATTTT
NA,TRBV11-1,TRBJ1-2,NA,CASSLEARGYGYTF,TGTGCCAGCAGCTTAGAAGCAAGGGGCTATGGCTACACCTTC
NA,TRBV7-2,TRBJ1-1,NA,CASSLAGGNTEAFF,TGTGCCAGCAGCTTAGCGGGGGGGAACACTGAAGCTTTCTTT
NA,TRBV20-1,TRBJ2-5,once,CSASSEETQYF,TGCAGTGCTAGTTCAGAAGAGACCCAGTACTTC
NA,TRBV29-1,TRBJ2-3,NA,CSVGITASSTDTQYF,TGCAGCGTTGGGATCACAGCTTCTAGCACAGATACGCAGTATTTT
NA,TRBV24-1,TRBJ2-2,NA,CATRSGGGNTGELFF,TGTGCCACCAGATCCGGTGGCGGGAACACCGGGGAGCTGTTTTTT
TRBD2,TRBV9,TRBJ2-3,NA,CASSARGTSPDTQYF,TGTGCCAGCAGCGCAAGAGGGACTAGCCCCGATACGCAGTATTTT
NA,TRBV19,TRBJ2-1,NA,CASSQGGAQYNEQFF,TGTGCCAGTAGCCAGGGGGGTGCGCAATACAATGAGCAGTTCTTC
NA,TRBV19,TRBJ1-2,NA,CASSMATAYGYTF,TGTGCCAGTAGTATGGCTACAGCTTATGGCTACACCTTC
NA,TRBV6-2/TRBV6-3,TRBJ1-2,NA,CASSYGGYNLGNGYTF,TGTGCCAGCAGTTACGGGGGCTACAACTTGGGGAATGGCTACACCTTC
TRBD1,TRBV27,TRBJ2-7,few,CASRTRTGAPEQYF,TGTGCCAGCAGAACGAGGACAGGGGCCCCCGAGCAGTACTTC
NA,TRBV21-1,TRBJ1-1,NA,CASSYGGRGPEAFF,TGTGCCAGCAGCTACGGGGGGCGGGGGCCTGAAGCTTTCTTT
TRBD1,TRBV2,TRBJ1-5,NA,CASSERLQGRQPQHF,TGTGCCAGCAGTGAAAGGCTACAGGGGAGGCAGCCCCAGCATTTT
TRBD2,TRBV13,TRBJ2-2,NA,CASSRRESFGELFF,TGTGCCAGCAGCCGGCGGGAGTCGTTCGGGGAGCTGTTTTTT
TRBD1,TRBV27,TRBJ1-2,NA,CASSLGQGNGYTF,TGTGCCAGCAGTTTGGGACAGGGGAATGGCTACACCTTC
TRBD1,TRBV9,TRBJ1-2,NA,CASSVGTGIQSGPVGYTF,TGTGCCAGCAGCGTAGGGACAGGAATTCAGTCGGGACCGGTTGGCTACACCTTC
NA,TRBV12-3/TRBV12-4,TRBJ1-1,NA,CASSLAGDTEAFF,TGTGCCAGCAGTTTAGCAGGGGACACTGAAGCTTTCTTT
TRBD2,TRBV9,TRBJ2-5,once,CASSVGTRWETQYF,TGTGCCAGCAGCGTGGGGACTAGATGGGAGACCCAGTACTTC
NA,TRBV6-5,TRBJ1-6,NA,CASTPTALNSPLHF,TGTGCCAGCACGCCGACAGCTCTAAATTCACCCCTCCACTTT
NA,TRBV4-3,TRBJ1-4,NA,CASSQDVWGGAGTNEKLFF,TGCGCCAGCAGCCAAGATGTCTGGGGAGGGGCGGGAACTAATGAAAAACTGTTTTTT
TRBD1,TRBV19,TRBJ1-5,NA,CASSQAGGDQPQHF,TGTGCCAGTAGTCAGGCAGGGGGCGATCAGCCCCAGCATTTT
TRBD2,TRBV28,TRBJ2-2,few,CASRPSGNTGELFF,TGTGCCAGCAGACCTAGCGGAAACACCGGGGAGCTGTTTTTT
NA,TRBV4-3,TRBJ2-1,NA,CASSLGGPSYNEQFF,TGCGCCAGCAGCCTGGGCGGGCCCTCCTACAATGAGCAGTTCTTC
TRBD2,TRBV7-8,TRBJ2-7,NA,CASSQPSSGGSDEQYF,TGTGCCAGCAGCCAGCCGAGTAGCGGGGGTTCGGACGAGCAGTACTTC
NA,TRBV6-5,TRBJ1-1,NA,CASSSYRVGTEAFF,TGTGCCAGCAGTTCCTACAGGGTCGGTACTGAAGCTTTCTTT
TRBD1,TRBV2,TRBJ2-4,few,CASGAPGQGDIQYF,TGTGCCAGCGGAGCCCCCGGACAGGGTGACATTCAGTACTTC
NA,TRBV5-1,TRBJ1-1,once,CASSQTENTEAFF,TGCGCCAGCAGCCAAACAGAGAACACTGAAGCTTTCTTT
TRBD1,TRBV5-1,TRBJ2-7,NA,CASSPDRGPYEQYF,TGCGCCAGCAGCCCAGACAGGGGCCCCTACGAGCAGTACTTC
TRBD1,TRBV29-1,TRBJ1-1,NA,CSARTGPVKAEAFF,TGCAGCGCCCGGACAGGGCCAGTGAAGGCTGAAGCTTTCTTT
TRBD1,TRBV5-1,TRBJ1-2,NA,CASSPRPAGQANYGYTF,TGCGCCAGCAGCCCGAGACCGGCGGGACAGGCCAACTATGGCTACACCTTC
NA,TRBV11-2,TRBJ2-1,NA,CASSLDHATAEQFF,TGTGCCAGCAGCTTAGATCACGCGACAGCCGAGCAGTTCTTC
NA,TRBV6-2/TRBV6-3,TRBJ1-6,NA,CASSYWAQGDSPLHF,TGTGCCAGCAGTTATTGGGCACAGGGAGATTCACCCCTCCACTTT
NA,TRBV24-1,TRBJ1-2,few,CATSDSVGNYGYTF,TGTGCCACCAGTGATTCGGTCGGTAACTATGGCTACACCTTC
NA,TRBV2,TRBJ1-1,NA,CASSEVGQNTEAFF,TGTGCCAGCAGTGAGGTGGGGCAGAACACTGAAGCTTTCTTT
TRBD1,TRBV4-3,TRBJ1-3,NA,CASSQDTGGPSGNTIYF,TGCGCCAGCAGCCAAGATACAGGGGGTCCCTCTGGAAACACCATATATTTT